These 3 T cell receptor beta chains were sequenced from one sample in a study of blood T cell repertoires in COVID-19. Only in-frame clones appear in the TCRdb table, and some are missing; sequencing was by immunoSEQ multiplex PCR. The sample carries about 120,000 clones, approximately 90% recorded once. The sample was peripheral blood. The source is a man aged 45-65 years with acute or convalescent COVID-19.

The J gene is TRBJ1-5, the V gene TRBV24-1, with D perhaps TRBD1 (5 bases). From germline, CDR1 is KGHDR and CDR2 SFDVKD. V was clipped by 6 bases and J by 0 bases, with 8 bases between them. This CDR3 has 14 amino acids. This chain's CDR3 is CATSLDSSNQPQHF. CDR3 in DNA: TGTGCCACCAGTCTAGACAGTAGCAATCAGCCCCAGCATTTT.

The rearrangement links TRBV18 to TRBJ2-7; 9 bases line up with TRBD1. Germline V gene sequence: CDR1 KGHSH, CDR2 LQKENI. V gave up 4 bases and J gave up 2 bases; unmatched junction bases: 3. This CDR3 has 14 residues. The CDR3 DNA reads as TGTGCCAGCTCACTCGGACAGGGGACCTACGAGCAGTACTTC. Protein product: CASSLGQGTYEQYF. Based on the CDR3 plus reference TRBV18 and TRBJ2-7, the full variable domain is NAGVMQNPRHLVRRRGQEARLRCSPMKGHSHVYWYRQLPEEGLKFMVYLQKENIIDESGMPKERFSAEFPKEGPSILRIQQVVRGDSAAYFCASSLGQGTYEQYFGPGTRLTVT.

This chain joins TRBV11-1 and TRBJ2-1; 7 nucleotides align to TRBD1. Germline CDR1 SGHAT, CDR2 FQDESV (reference sequence). V was pared by 5 bases and J by 12 bases, with 13 bases of the junction left unmatched. CDR3 length equals 14 residues. CDR3 sequence: CASSPGTALGRQFF. As DNA, the CDR3 is TGTGCCAGCAGCCCAGGGACAGCTCTCGGGCGGCAGTTCTTC.